The T cell receptor (beta chain) under discussion was sequenced for a study of cytomegalovirus exposure and HLA in healthy donors. A note on this clone: Its target is unknown.

Study-level points and caveats: In a later analysis, TCR beta V- and J-gene trimming showed a link to a missense DCLRE1C variant. Prior analysis indicated that the majority of TCR beta V segments exhibited productivity approximately 87% or approximately 30% of the time.

The PCR contained 60 Vbeta and 13 Jbeta primers. Sequenced by immunoSEQ multiplex PCR; TCRdb stores in-frame clones only, minus some. The table has some 180,000 clones, around 75% seen once. Sequencing used PBMCs. The source is a male donor in good health and CMV-seronegative.

The CDR3 loop reads CASSAASGGAYNEQFF. CDR3 DNA sequence: TGCGCCAGCAGTGCCGCGAGCGGGGGGGCCTACAATGAGCAGTTCTTC. V is TRBV10-1 and J is TRBJ2-1; 10 bases line up with TRBD2. The ends lost 4 bases at V and 2 bases at J; junction bases unmatched: 5. CDR3 length: 16 residues. Germline lookup yields CDR1 WNHNN and CDR2 SYGVQD (reference sequence).